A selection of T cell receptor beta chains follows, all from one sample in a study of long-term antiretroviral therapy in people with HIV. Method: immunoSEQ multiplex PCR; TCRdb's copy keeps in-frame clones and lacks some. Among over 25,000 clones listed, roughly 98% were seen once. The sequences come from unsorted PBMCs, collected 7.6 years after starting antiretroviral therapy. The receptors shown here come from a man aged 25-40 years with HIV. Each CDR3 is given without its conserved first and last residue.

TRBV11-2 ASSLERHSKAF
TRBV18 ASSPSGEGQPQH
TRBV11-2 ASSLGAEDTQY
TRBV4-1 ASSQDGGGAGDTEAF
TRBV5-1 ASSDQREAVGEQY
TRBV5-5 ASSLPGDYEQY
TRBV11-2 ASSLDLASTDTQY
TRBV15 ATRRGASTDTQY
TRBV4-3 ASSGPQNIQY
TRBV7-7 ASSLVQGQSAQH
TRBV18 ASSPRSEGVSYEQY
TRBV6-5 ASSFWGSPGANVLT
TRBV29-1 SVGLAGVPDTQY
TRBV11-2 ASSFGTGAPLTQY
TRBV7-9 ASGDYGYT
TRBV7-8 ASETGSQETQY
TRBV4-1 ASSQDQSGNEAF
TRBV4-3 ASSQGRSQGLKLF
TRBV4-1 ASSHRDGSYEQY
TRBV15 ATSKSSGYSPLH
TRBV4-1 ASSHVAGARNQPQH
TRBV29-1 SVVDIHEQF
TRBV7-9 ASSPGESGYT
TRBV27 ASSLIRDSYGYT
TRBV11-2 ASSERPAPNEQY
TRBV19 ASSETGTRQKETQY
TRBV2 ASKGTAYNSPLH
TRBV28 ASLGPALVLAEQF
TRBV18 ASSPETGSYEQY
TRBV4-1 ASSQRGGTWALH
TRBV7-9 ASSPRTGILAF
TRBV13 ASSSPGSGGYNEQF
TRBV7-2 ASLALSAEPRETQY
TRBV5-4 ASSLGREAPETQY
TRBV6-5 ASSYLARGGTEAF
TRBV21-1 ASSNTAAGNEQF
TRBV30 AWSTGGPYEQY
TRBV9 ASSVRPITSGSRNEQF
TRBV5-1 ASSFRQGGEKLF
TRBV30 AWSPLRGLGYT
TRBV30 ALTSGNNEQF
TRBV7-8 ASSSRPGSSYEQY
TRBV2 ASSEAPRGSPHEQY
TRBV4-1 ASSQVPNEQF
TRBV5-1 ASSASGGENTIY
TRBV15 ATSREGLAGGALTDTQY
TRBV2 ASNGREGPGELF
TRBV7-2 ASSRDRANTGELF
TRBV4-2 ASSPTLERGTEAF
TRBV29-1 SVLRDYEQY
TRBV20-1 SALQTTEAF
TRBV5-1 ASSLPDRTNTEAF
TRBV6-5 ASSRPTRGETQY
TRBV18 ASSPLAGKQETQY
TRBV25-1 ASSVGRDGYT